This T cell receptor beta chain is from a study of CD8+CD57+ T cells in acquired aplastic anemia. Looking at the study overall: The average for DNA from sorted CD4+ and CD8+ cells was 3.2 ug. Mean read depth for CD4+ cells from healthy donors was 9 million to 13 million.

Study results and caveats: Statistical testing detected no significant gap in CD8+ Simpson's diversity between patients and controls.

Germline loops: CDR1 SNHLY, CDR2 FYNNEI. CDR3 size: 14 residues. The V end lost 8 bases, the J end lost 6 bases, and 14 bases lay between the germline ends. This clonotype was detected a few times. Its antigen is currently unknown. Investigators profiled TCR beta VDJ and CDR3 from genomic DNA template. One entry per CDR3 protein results from TCRdb running MiXCR on the reads. The sample consists of some 180,000 distinct CDR3 sequences, around half of them appearing once. The chain links TRBV2 to TRBJ1-6; TRBD1 is a possible D gene (6 bases). Source material: sorted CD4+, CD8+, or CD8+CD57+ T cells (not recorded which) from PBMCs. The source of this sequence is a human donor in good health. CDR3 coding DNA: TGTGCCAGCTTTACAGGGTCAAGTAATTCACCCCTCCACTTT. This codes for CASFTGSSNSPLHF. The full variable domain, its missing parts supplied by reference TRBV2 and TRBJ1-6, is EPEVTQTPSHQVTQMGQEVILRCVPISNHLYFYWYRQILGQKVEFLVSFYNNEISEKSEIFDDQFSVERPDGSNFTLKIRSTKLEDSAMYFCASFTGSSNSPLHFGNGTRLTVT.